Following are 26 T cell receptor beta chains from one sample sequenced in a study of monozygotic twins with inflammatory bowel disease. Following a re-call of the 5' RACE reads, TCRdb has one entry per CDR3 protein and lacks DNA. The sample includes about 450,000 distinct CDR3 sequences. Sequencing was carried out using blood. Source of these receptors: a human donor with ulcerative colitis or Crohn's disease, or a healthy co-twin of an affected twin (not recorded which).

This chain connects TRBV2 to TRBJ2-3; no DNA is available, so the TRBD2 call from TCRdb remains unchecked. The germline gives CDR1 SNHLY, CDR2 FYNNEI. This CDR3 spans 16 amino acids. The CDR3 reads CASRTPGLAGSDTQYF.

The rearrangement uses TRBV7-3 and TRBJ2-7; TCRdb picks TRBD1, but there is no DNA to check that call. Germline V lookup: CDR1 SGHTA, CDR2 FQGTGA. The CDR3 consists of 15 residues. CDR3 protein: CASSLSGGGVYEQYF.

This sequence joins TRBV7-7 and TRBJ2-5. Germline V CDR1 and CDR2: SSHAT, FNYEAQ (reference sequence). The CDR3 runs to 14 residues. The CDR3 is CASSSNGFVETQYF.

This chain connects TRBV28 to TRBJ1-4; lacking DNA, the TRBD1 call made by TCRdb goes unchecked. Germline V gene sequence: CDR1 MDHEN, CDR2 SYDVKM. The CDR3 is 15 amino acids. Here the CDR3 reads CASRYSGQGNEKLFF.

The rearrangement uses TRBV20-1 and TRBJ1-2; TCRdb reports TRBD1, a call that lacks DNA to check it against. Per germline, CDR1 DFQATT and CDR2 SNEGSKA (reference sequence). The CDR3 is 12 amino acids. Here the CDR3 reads CSALQGYYGYTF.

The CDR3 region is CASSLTTGIGNTIYF. The chain uses TRBV7-2 and TRBJ1-3; without DNA, the TCRdb call of TRBD1 cannot be checked. Germline-derived CDR1 and CDR2 are SGHTA and FQGNSA. The CDR3 is 15 amino acids.

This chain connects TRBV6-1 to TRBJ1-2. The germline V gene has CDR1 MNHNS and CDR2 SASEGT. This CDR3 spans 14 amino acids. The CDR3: CASSTRRSNYGYTF.

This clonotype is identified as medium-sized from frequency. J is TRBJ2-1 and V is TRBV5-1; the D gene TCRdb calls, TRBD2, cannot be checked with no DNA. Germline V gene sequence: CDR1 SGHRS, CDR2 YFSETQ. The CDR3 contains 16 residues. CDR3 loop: CASGPLTSGRANEQFF.

The CDR3 spells CASSRTSGTSGGSSSNTQYF. The rearrangement links TRBV11-2 to TRBJ2-3; TCRdb names TRBD2, which stays unverified in the absence of DNA. This CDR3 has 20 amino acids. Germline V gene data show CDR1 as SGHAT and CDR2 as FQNNGV.

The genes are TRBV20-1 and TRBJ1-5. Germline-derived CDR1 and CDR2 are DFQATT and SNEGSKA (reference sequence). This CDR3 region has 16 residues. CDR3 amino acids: CSARAFVGGESQPQHF.

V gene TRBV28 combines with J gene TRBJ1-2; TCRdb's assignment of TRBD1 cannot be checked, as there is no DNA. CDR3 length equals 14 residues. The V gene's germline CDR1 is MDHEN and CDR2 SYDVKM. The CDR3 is CASRGDKGTYGYTF.

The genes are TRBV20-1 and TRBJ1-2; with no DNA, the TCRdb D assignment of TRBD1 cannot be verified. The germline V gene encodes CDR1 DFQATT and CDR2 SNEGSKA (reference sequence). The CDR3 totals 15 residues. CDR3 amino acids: CSARVPGQYPGGYTF.

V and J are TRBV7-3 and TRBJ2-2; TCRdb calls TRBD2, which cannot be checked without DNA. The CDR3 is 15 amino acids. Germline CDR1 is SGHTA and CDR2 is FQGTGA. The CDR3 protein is CASSLSGVDTGELFF.

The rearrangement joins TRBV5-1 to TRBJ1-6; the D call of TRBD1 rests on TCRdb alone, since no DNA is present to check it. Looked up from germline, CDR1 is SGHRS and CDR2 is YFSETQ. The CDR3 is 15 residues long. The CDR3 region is CASSFSGTENSPLHF.

The CDR3 reads CASSLVSLSNTEAFF. V usage is TRBV7-9 and J usage is TRBJ1-1; the D gene TCRdb calls, TRBD1, cannot be checked with no DNA. The CDR3 runs to 15 residues. Germline assignment: CDR1 SEHNR and CDR2 FQNEAQ (reference sequence).

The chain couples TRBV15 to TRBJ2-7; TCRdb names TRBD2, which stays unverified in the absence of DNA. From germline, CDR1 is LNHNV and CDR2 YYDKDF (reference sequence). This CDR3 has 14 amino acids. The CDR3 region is CATSREGRGGEQYF.

This CDR3 is CAIGRTNTSGGETQYF. The gene calls are TRBV10-3 and TRBJ2-5; TCRdb calls TRBD2, which cannot be checked without DNA. CDR1 and CDR2 (germline): ENHRY, SYGVKD. This CDR3 is built from 16 residues.

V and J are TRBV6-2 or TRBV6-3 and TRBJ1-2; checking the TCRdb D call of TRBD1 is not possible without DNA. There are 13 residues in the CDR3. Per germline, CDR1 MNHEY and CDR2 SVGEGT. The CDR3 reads CASSYYSSGVYTF.

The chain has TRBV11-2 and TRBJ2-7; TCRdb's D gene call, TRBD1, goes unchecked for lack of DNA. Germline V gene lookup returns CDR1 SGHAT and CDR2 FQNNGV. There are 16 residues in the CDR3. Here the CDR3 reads CASSIRIRDRAYEQYF.

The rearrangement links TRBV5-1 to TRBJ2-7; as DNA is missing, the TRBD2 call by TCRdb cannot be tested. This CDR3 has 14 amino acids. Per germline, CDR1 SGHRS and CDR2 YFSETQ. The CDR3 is CASTSEGRTYEQYF.

The CDR3 spells CASSRAFETQGSKPLTDTQYF. The genes are TRBV6-2 or TRBV6-3 and TRBJ2-3; TCRdb outputs TRBD1, but without DNA this stays unchecked. The CDR3 is 21 residues long. Germline CDR1 MNHEY, CDR2 SVGEGT.

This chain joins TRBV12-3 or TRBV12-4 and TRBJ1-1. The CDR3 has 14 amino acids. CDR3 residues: CASSPGFGNTEAFF.

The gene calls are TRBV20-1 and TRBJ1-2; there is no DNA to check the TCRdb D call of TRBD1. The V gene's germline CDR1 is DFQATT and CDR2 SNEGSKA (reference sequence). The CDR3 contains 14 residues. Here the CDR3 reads CSATGTGGNYGYTF.

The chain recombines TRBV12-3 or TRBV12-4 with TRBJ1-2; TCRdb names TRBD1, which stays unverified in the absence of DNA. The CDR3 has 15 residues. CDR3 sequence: CASSFGGQGAGGYTF.

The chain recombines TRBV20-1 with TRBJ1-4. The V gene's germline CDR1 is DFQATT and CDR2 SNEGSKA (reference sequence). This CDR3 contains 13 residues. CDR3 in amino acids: CSARDPRNEKLFF.

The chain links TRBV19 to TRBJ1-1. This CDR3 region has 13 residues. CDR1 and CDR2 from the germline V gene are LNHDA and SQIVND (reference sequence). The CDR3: CASRGRTNTEAFF.